Each of the 13 T cell receptor beta chains below was sequenced from the same sample in a study of cytomegalovirus exposure and HLA in healthy donors. It was with 60 Vbeta and 13 Jbeta primers that the PCR ran. The repertoire was sequenced with immunoSEQ multiplex PCR; TCRdb's copy has only in-frame clones and lacks some. The profile shows about 140,000 clones, around 73% of them singletons. The sequenced material came from PBMCs. These receptors originate from a woman aged 40 to 50 in good health and CMV-seronegative.

This clone was seen more than once but under ten times. V usage is TRBV7-9 and J usage is TRBJ1-3, with TRBD1 identical over 9 bases. Germline V lookup: CDR1 SEHNR, CDR2 FQNEAQ (reference sequence). There are 17 residues in the CDR3. J gave up 0 bases and V 5 bases, and 8 bases lay outside the gene matches. CDR3 amino acids: CASSAPPGQGSGNTIYF. The DNA of the CDR3 is TGTGCCAGCAGCGCTCCTCCGGGACAGGGCTCTGGAAACACCATATATTTT. The full variable domain, rest sourced from reference TRBV7-9 and TRBJ1-3, is DTGVSQNPRHKITKRGQNVTFRCDPISEHNRLYWYRQTLGQGPEFLTYFQNEAQLEKSRLLSDRFSAERPKGSFSTLEIQRTEQGDSAMYLCASSAPPGQGSGNTIYFGEGSWLTVV.

The chain is built from TRBV7-9 and TRBJ2-2; D is possibly TRBD1 (5 bases). With 4 bases removed from V and 6 bases from J, the gap between germline ends came to 6 bases. Germline V gene lookup returns CDR1 SEHNR and CDR2 FQNEAQ (reference sequence). The CDR3 is made up of 12 amino acids. The CDR3 sequence is CASSWGAGELFF. CDR3 nucleotide sequence: TGTGCCAGCAGCTGGGGCGCCGGGGAGCTGTTTTTT. Filled out from reference TRBV7-9 and TRBJ2-2, the complete variable domain reads DTGVSQNPRHKITKRGQNVTFRCDPISEHNRLYWYRQTLGQGPEFLTYFQNEAQLEKSRLLSDRFSAERPKGSFSTLEIQRTEQGDSAMYLCASSWGAGELFFGEGSRLTVL.

The chain uses TRBV28 and TRBJ1-1; possible D gene TRBD1, 6 bases. Germline CDR1 is MDHEN and CDR2 is SYDVKM. V was trimmed by 4 bases and J by 1 base, leaving 10 bases between them. This CDR3 is built from 14 residues. CDR3 coding DNA: TGTGCCAGCAGTTCCCAGGGACAGAACACTGAAGCTTTCTTT. It translates to CASSSQGQNTEAFF.

This clone was detected a few times. This chain connects TRBV5-4 to TRBJ2-1; 8 positions match TRBD2. CDR3 length: 15 residues. After removal of 4 bases from V and 10 bases from J, the junction contained 13 bases not matched to a gene. CDR1 is SGHNT, CDR2 YYREEE, per germline (reference sequence). CDR3 coding DNA: TGTGCCAGCAGCCCCGGGACTAGAATGCTCGGGGAGCAGTTCTTC. Its translation is CASSPGTRMLGEQFF. Supplemented by reference TRBV5-4 and TRBJ2-1, the full variable domain reads ETGVTQSPTHLIKTRGQQVTLRCSSQSGHNTVSWYQQALGQGPQFIFQYYREEENGRGNFPPRFSGLQFPNYSSELNVNALELDDSALYLCASSPGTRMLGEQFFGPGTRLTVL.

The chain carries TRBV11-2 and TRBJ2-1; 8 bases align to TRBD1. CDR3 length: 18 residues. CDR1 and CDR2 from the germline V gene are SGHAT and FQNNGV. V trimming: 5 bases; J trimming: 0 bases; junction bases outside the gene matches: 12. CDR3 in DNA: TGTGCCAGCAGCCAAAATCATCAAACAGGGGGCTCCTACAATGAGCAGTTCTTC. It specifies CASSQNHQTGGSYNEQFF.

J is TRBJ1-3 and V is TRBV7-9; D may be TRBD1 (6 bases). V lost 5 bases and J 0 bases, leaving 17 bases between the germline ends. This CDR3 has 17 amino acids. Per the germline V gene, CDR1 is SEHNR and CDR2 is FQNEAQ (reference sequence). The CDR3 protein is CASSPRNRALSGNTIYF. In DNA, the CDR3 is TGTGCCAGCAGCCCGAGAAACAGGGCTCTCTCTGGAAACACCATATATTTT.

V gene TRBV18 combines with J gene TRBJ1-1; D possibly corresponds to TRBD1 (5 bases). This CDR3 is built from 14 residues. In germline, CDR1 is KGHSH, CDR2 LQKENI. V dropped 5 bases and J dropped 5 bases, with 15 bases sitting between them. The CDR3 DNA is TGTGCCAGCTCATTACAGGCCGAAGGGACTGAAGCTTTCTTT. Protein: CASSLQAEGTEAFF.

The gene calls are TRBV6-1 and TRBJ2-1, with no clear D. Germline V gives CDR1 MNHNS, CDR2 SASEGT. Trimming pared 11 bases from V and 5 bases from J, leaving 10 bases between. This CDR3 region has 11 residues. The CDR3 sequence: CASRRDNEQFF. Here the CDR3 DNA reads TGTGCCTCAAGGAGAGACAATGAGCAGTTCTTC.

The chain is built from TRBV11-2 and TRBJ2-3, with 7 bases aligning to TRBD1. CDR1 and CDR2 (germline): SGHAT, FQNNGV. The CDR3 sequence is 15 residues long. After removal of 5 bases from V and 5 bases from J, the junction contained 10 bases not matched to a gene. CDR3 in amino acids: CASSEGAEVIDTQYF. Here the CDR3 DNA reads TGTGCCAGCAGCGAGGGGGCGGAGGTGATAGATACGCAGTATTTT.

This clone was recorded only once. The chain carries TRBV28 and TRBJ1-4, with TRBD1 identical over 7 bases. Germline CDR1 is MDHEN and CDR2 is SYDVKM. CDR3 length equals 13 residues. Trimming cost V 6 bases and J 4 bases; bases outside gene matches: 2. The CDR3 region has the DNA TGTGCCAGCAGCAGGGGGAATAATGAAAAACTGTTTTTT. As protein: CASSRGNNEKLFF.

As concerns this clone: The identical CDR3 is also encoded by other nucleotide sequences in the sample. This chain joins TRBV7-2 and TRBJ2-5; D gene uncertain. The germline V gene encodes CDR1 SGHTA and CDR2 FQGNSA. Trimming stripped 2 bases from V and 2 bases from J, with 6 bases between. The CDR3 loop spans 13 amino acids. The CDR3 nucleotides are TGTGCCAGCAGCTTAAGCAGGCAAGAGACCCAGTACTTC. It yields the protein CASSLSRQETQYF.

This clone showed up just a few times. This chain connects TRBV6-1 to TRBJ1-6, with TRBD1 matching over 8 bases. From germline, CDR1 is MNHNS and CDR2 SASEGT. V was pared by 3 bases and J by 11 bases, with 9 bases of the junction left unmatched. CDR3 length equals 15 residues. The CDR3 is CASSDWGTGHPPLHF. CDR3 in DNA: TGTGCCAGCAGTGACTGGGGGACAGGTCATCCACCCCTCCACTTT.

This clone was detected only once. The chain joins TRBV5-1 to TRBJ1-2, with TRBD1 identical over 9 bases. CDR1 and CDR2 from the germline V gene are SGHRS and YFSETQ. This CDR3 contains 13 residues. With V trimmed by 4 bases and J by 7 bases, 5 bases remained unmatched. The CDR3: CASSRGQGRGYTF. CDR3 nucleotide sequence: TGCGCCAGCAGCAGGGGACAGGGTCGTGGCTACACCTTC.